This T cell receptor (beta chain) was observed in a study of blood T cell repertoires in COVID-19. Study as a whole: T cells, B-cell-depleted T cells, or PBMCs provided the cDNA or gDNA that served as material.

Trimming removed 4 bases from V and 6 bases from J, with 15 bases in between. This CDR3 contains 14 residues. The germline V gene has CDR1 SGHTA and CDR2 FQGNSA. Data came from immunoSEQ multiplex PCR; TCRdb stores just in-frame clones and leaves some out. The sample lists some 250,000 clones; approximately 86% were seen once. The sequence derives from a woman in her sixties or seventies with active or convalescent COVID-19. Sequenced material: peripheral blood. The rearrangement links TRBV7-2 to TRBJ1-1; weak D call: TRBD1 (5 bases). The CDR3 coding sequence is TGTGCCAGCAGCTATTATCAGGGAAGCTCTGAAGCTTTCTTT. Protein product: CASSYYQGSSEAFF.